This TCR beta chain was sequenced in a study of OX40 agonist ivuxolimab in advanced cancers. Turning to the study itself: Those enrolled were roughly 80% male, with a mean age of 60 years and ages from roughly 23 to 79.

Clones were sequenced by immunoSEQ multiplex PCR, and TCRdb holds only the in-frame ones, with some missing. The sample holds some 78,000 clones, about 86% seen once. This CDR3 has 15 amino acids. The germline V gene encodes CDR1 SGHRS and CDR2 YFSETQ. V shed 0 bases, J shed 6 bases, and the junction held 5 bases outside the gene matches. Autoimmune disease history or systemic immunosuppression disqualified patients. The chain combines TRBV5-1 with TRBJ2-1, with 8 bases that match TRBD2. The TCR was taken from an adult with an advanced solid tumor such as melanoma, head and neck, liver or kidney cancer. This sample comprised CD4+ or CD8+ T cells sorted from blood, obtained in a trial of the OX40 agonist ivuxolimab. Here the CDR3 reads CASSLDVGGANEQFF. The CDR3 DNA reads as TGCGCCAGCAGCTTGGATGTCGGGGGGGCCAATGAGCAGTTCTTC.